This T cell receptor beta chain is from a study of blood T cell repertoires in COVID-19. Assay: immunoSEQ multiplex PCR; the TCRdb copy retains only in-frame clones and omits some. The sample lists 250,000 to 350,000 clones; 70% to 90% were seen once. In germline, CDR1 is SGHTA, CDR2 FQGNSA. CDR3 length: 13 amino acids. Trimming took 5 bases from V and 2 from J, leaving 7 bases between them. Turning to this clone: Other DNA sequences from this sample encode an identical CDR3 as well.

The TCR originated in a woman aged 30 to 39 with active or convalescent COVID-19. The chain recombines TRBV7-2 with TRBJ2-1; D gene uncertain. The sequencing input was peripheral blood. CDR3 loop: CASSPSTYNEQFF. In DNA, the CDR3 is TGTGCCAGCAGCCCCTCTACCTACAATGAGCAGTTCTTC.